Listed below are T cell receptor beta chains from one sample, sequenced in a study of OX40 agonist ivuxolimab in advanced cancers. The protocol was immunoSEQ multiplex PCR, while the TCRdb copy is restricted to in-frame clones and leaves out a portion. The profile covers around 20,000 clones, with more than 75% appearing a single time and just over 20% taken by the ten largest. Specimen: CD4+ or CD8+ T cells sorted from blood, collected in a trial of the OX40 agonist ivuxolimab. The receptors were sampled from an adult with an advanced solid tumor such as melanoma, head and neck, liver or kidney cancer. Each CDR3 is given with its conserved first and last residue. Fields, in order: clone size, V gene, J gene, D gene, CDR3 length, CDR3 DNA, CDR3 protein. D genes are given only for firm matches. Only part of the rows carry a size: once, few, many, or a class if the clone is expanded.

size: -; V: TRBV5-1; J: TRBJ2-7; D: -; length: 11; DNA: TGCGCCAGCTCGCTGACAGACGAGCAGTACTTC; CDR3: CASSLTDEQYF
size: -; V: TRBV27; J: TRBJ2-5; D: -; length: 13; DNA: TGTGCCAGCAGTTTCGGAGGAGGGGAGACCCAGTACTTC; CDR3: CASSFGGGETQYF
size: medium-sized; V: TRBV27; J: TRBJ2-7; D: TRBD1; length: 16; DNA: TGTGCCAGCAGTTTATCGGCAGGGGGTTCCTTCGACGAGCAGTACTTC; CDR3: CASSLSAGGSFDEQYF
size: once; V: TRBV2; J: TRBJ2-7; D: -; length: 12; DNA: TGTGCCAGCAGTTACACCCGGTACGAGCAGTACTTC; CDR3: CASSYTRYEQYF
size: -; V: TRBV28; J: TRBJ2-3; D: -; length: 14; DNA: TGTGCCAGCAGCCCCCAGACCTATGGTCGGACGCAGTATTTT; CDR3: CASSPQTYGRTQYF
size: few; V: TRBV6-4; J: TRBJ1-5; D: TRBD1; length: 15; DNA: TGTGCCAGCAGTGTGAATCAGGGGGGCAAAAAGGCCCAGCATTTT; CDR3: CASSVNQGGKKAQHF
size: -; V: TRBV19; J: TRBJ2-1; D: -; length: 13; DNA: TGTGCCAGTAGTACCCTAGCCGTAGGGGAGCAGTTCTTC; CDR3: CASSTLAVGEQFF
size: -; V: TRBV7-6; J: TRBJ2-5; D: -; length: 15; DNA: TGTGCCAGCAGCCAGACCGAGGGCAATCAAGAGACCCAGTACTTC; CDR3: CASSQTEGNQETQYF
size: -; V: TRBV7-7; J: TRBJ2-5; D: TRBD2; length: 15; DNA: TGTGCTAGCAGCTTAGATGGCCTAGCGGGAGAGACCCAGTACTTC; CDR3: CASSLDGLAGETQYF
size: once; V: TRBV10-3; J: TRBJ1-1; D: -; length: 12; DNA: TGTGCCGTCTTGGGACACCAGAAAACAGCTTTCTTT; CDR3: CAVLGHQKTAFF
size: few; V: TRBV11-3; J: TRBJ2-2; D: -; length: 12; DNA: TGTGCCAGCAGGCAGGGGTCCGGGGAGCTGTTTTTT; CDR3: CASRQGSGELFF
size: few; V: TRBV27; J: TRBJ2-1; D: -; length: 12; DNA: TGTGCCAGCAGACGACCCGGGACAGAGCAGTTCTTC; CDR3: CASRRPGTEQFF
size: -; V: TRBV28; J: TRBJ1-5; D: -; length: 14; DNA: TGTGCCAGCAGTTTCAGTCATAGCAATCAGCCCCAGCATTTT; CDR3: CASSFSHSNQPQHF
size: -; V: TRBV11-3; J: TRBJ2-5; D: -; length: 13; DNA: TGTGCCAGCAGCTCTTGGGGGGAAGAGACCCAGTACTTC; CDR3: CASSSWGEETQYF
size: -; V: TRBV5-4; J: TRBJ1-3; D: -; length: 14; DNA: TGTGCCAGCAGCTTAAGGGGATCGGGAAACACCATATATTTT; CDR3: CASSLRGSGNTIYF
size: -; V: TRBV19; J: TRBJ2-7; D: TRBD1; length: 12; DNA: TGTGCCAGTAGCATAACAGGGGTCGAGCAGTACTTC; CDR3: CASSITGVEQYF